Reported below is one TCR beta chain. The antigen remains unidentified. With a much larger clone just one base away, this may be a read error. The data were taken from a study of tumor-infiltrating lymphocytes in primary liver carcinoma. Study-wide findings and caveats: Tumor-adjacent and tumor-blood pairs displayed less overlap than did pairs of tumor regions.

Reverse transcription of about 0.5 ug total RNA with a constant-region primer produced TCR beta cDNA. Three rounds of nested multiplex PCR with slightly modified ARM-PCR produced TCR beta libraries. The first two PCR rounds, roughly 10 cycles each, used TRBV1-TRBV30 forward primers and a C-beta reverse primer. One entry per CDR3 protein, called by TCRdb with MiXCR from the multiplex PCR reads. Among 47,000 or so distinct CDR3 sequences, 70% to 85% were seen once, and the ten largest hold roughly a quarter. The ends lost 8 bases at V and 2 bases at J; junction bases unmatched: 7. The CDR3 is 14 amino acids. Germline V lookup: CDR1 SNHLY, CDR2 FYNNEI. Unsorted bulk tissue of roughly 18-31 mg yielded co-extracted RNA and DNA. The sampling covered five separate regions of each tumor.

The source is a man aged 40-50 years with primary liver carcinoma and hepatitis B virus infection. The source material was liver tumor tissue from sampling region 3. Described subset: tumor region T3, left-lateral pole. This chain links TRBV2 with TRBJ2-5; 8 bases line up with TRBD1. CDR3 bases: TGTGCCAGCGCGGAGTGGGACAGGCAAGAGACCCAGTACTTC. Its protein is CASAEWDRQETQYF.